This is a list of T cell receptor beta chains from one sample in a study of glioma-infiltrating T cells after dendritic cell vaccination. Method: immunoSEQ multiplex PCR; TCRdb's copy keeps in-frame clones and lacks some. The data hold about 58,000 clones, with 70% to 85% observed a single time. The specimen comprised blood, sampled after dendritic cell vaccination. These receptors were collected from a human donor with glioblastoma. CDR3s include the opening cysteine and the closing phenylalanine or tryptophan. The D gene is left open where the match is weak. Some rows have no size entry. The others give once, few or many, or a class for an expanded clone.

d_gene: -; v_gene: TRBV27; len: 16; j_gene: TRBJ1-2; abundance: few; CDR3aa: CASSLWGKGTYYGYTF; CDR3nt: TGTGCCAGCAGTTTATGGGGCAAGGGCACGTACTATGGCTACACCTTC
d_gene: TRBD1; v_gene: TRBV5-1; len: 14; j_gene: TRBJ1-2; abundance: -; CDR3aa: CASSPGQNNYGYTF; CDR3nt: TGCGCCAGCAGCCCGGGACAGAATAACTATGGCTACACCTTC
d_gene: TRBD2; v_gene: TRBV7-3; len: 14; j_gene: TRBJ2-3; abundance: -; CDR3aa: CASSERGHTDTQYF; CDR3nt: TGTGCCAGCAGCGAGCGGGGTCACACAGATACGCAGTATTTT
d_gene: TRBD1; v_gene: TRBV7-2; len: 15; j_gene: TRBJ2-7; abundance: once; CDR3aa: CASSLEGDRSYEQYF; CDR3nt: TGTGCCAGCAGCTTAGAGGGGGACAGGTCCTACGAGCAGTACTTC
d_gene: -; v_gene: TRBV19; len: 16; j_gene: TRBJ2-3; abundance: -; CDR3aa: CASSILRGHSTDTQYF; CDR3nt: TGTGCCAGTAGTATTTTGCGGGGGCATAGCACAGATACGCAGTATTTT
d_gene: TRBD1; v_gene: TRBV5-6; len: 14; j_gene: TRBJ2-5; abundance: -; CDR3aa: CASSPGDRLQTQYF; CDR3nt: TGTGCCAGCAGCCCTGGGGACAGACTCCAGACCCAGTACTTC
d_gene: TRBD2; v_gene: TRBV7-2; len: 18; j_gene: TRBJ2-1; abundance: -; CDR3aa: CASSRLLAGGTPYNEQFF; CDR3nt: TGTGCCAGCAGTCGATTACTAGCGGGGGGGACCCCCTACAATGAGCAGTTCTTC
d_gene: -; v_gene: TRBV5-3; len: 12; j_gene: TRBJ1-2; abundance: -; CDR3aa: CARSLGAPGYTF; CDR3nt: TGTGCCAGAAGCTTGGGGGCCCCGGGCTACACCTTC
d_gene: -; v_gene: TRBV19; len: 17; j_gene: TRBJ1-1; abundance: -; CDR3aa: CASNQGSYNLLRAEAFF; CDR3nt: TGTGCCAGTAACCAGGGCTCCTACAACCTCCTAAGGGCTGAAGCTTTCTTT
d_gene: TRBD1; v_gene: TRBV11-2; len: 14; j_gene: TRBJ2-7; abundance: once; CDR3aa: CASSTGTGAYEQYF; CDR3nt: TGTGCCAGCAGCACCGGGACAGGGGCCTACGAGCAGTACTTC
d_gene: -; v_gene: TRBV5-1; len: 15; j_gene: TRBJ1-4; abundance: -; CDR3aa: CASSREAGVGEKLFF; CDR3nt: TGCGCCAGCAGCAGAGAGGCAGGGGTGGGTGAAAAACTGTTTTTT
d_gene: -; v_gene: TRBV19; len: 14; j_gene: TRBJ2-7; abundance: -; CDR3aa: CASSTGQHSYEQYF; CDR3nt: TGTGCCAGTAGTACCGGACAGCACTCCTACGAGCAGTACTTC
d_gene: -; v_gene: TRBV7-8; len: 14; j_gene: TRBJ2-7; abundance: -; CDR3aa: CASSLGRRGYEQYF; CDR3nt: TGTGCCAGCAGCTTAGGGCGTCGGGGATACGAGCAGTACTTC
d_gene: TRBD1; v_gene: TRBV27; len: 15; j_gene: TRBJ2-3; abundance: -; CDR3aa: CASSPGQARADTQYF; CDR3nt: TGTGCCAGCAGCCCGGGACAGGCACGAGCAGATACGCAGTATTTT
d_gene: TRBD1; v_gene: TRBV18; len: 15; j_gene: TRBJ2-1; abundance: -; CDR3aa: CASSPGTASFVEQFF; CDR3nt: TGTGCCAGCTCACCAGGGACAGCGAGCTTTGTTGAGCAGTTCTTC
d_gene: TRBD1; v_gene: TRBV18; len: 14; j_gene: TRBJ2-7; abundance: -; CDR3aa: CASSPGTGAYEQYF; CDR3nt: TGTGCCAGCTCACCAGGGACAGGGGCCTACGAGCAGTACTTC
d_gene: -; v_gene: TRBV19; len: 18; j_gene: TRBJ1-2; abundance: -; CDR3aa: CASSNLGGKDMEMYGYTF; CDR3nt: TGTGCCAGTAGCAACTTAGGGGGAAAAGATATGGAGATGTATGGCTACACCTTC
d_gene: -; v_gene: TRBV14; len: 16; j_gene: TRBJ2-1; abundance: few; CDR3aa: CASSQIGLSSYNEQFF; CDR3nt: TGTGCCAGCAGCCAGATCGGACTCAGCTCCTACAATGAGCAGTTCTTC
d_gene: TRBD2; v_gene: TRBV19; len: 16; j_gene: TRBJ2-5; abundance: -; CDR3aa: CASTPGLAETEETQYF; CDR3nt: TGTGCCAGTACCCCTGGACTAGCGGAGACAGAAGAGACCCAGTACTTC
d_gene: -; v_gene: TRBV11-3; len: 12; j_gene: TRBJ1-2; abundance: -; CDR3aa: CASSLAGDGYTF; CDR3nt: TGTGCCAGCAGCTTAGCGGGGGATGGCTACACCTTC
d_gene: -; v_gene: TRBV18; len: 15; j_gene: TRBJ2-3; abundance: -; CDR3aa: CASSPVRDSTDTQYF; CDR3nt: TGTGCCAGCTCACCAGTCAGAGACAGTACAGATACGCAGTATTTT
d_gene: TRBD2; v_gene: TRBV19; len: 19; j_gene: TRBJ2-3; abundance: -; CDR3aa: CASSIGLAGEPYGTDTQYF; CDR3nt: TGTGCCAGTAGTATAGGACTAGCGGGGGAGCCCTACGGCACAGATACGCAGTATTTT
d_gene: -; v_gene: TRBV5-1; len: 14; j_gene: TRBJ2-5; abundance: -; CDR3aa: CASSARTDQETQYF; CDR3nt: TGCGCCAGCAGCGCTCGGACAGATCAAGAGACCCAGTACTTC
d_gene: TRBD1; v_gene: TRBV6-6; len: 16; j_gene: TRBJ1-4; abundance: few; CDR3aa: CASSYSGQSTNEKLFF; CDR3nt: TGTGCCAGCAGTTATTCGGGACAGTCAACTAATGAAAAACTGTTTTTT